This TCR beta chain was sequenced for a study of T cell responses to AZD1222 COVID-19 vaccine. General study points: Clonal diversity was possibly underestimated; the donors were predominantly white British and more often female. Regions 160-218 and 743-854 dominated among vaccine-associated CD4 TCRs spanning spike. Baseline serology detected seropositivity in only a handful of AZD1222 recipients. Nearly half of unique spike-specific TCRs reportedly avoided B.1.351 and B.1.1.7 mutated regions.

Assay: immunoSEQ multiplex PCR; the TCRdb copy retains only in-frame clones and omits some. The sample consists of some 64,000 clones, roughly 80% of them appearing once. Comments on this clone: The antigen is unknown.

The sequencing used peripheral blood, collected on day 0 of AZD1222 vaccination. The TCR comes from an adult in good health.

The CDR3 coding sequence is TGTGCCAGCAGCTTGGCTCCTGGTTACAATGAGCAGTTCTTC. This translates into CASSLAPGYNEQFF. This rearrangement joins TRBV5-4 to TRBJ2-1; D not resolved. The germline V and J ends were trimmed by 0 bases and 4 bases, with 8 bases remaining between them. Germline values: CDR1 SGHNT, CDR2 YYREEE (reference sequence). The CDR3 is 14 residues long.